These 26 T cell receptor beta chains came from one sample sequenced in a study of shared clonotypes between healthy human individuals (dated by TCRdb to 2020 to 2021). The library was built by means of the immunoSEQ multiplex PCR assay. As stored in TCRdb, this immuneACCESS dataset retains in-frame rearrangements with V and J assigned. A fraction of the clones does not appear; measured against another copy, unresolved V genes explain less than half of the discrepancy, and the remainder lacks a known reason. This sample is represented by roughly 2,500,000 clones; over 85% of them were singletons. Of the sample, about 0.38% falls within the top ten clones. Sample: naive CD4+ T cells from PBMCs. The sample's cell subset or site, from its label and the paper: CD45RA+ positively selected. These receptors were taken from a man aged 18 to 30 in good health. Some clones in this sample may be carry-over from other donors' samples.

The V gene is TRBV15, the J gene TRBJ1-2; 7 bases line up with TRBD1. CDR1 LNHNV and CDR2 YYDKDF come from the germline V gene (reference sequence). J lost 2 bases, V lost 0 bases, and 9 bases had no gene match. The CDR3 totals 17 residues. CDR3: CATSRDHSGGSNYGYTF. CDR3 coding DNA: TGTGCCACCAGCAGAGATCATTCAGGGGGTTCAAACTATGGCTACACCTTC.

The chain links TRBV28 to TRBJ2-7; the match to TRBD1 covers 7 bases. Looked up from germline, CDR1 is MDHEN and CDR2 is SYDVKM. Unmatched junction bases numbered 16, after V lost 1 base and J lost 1 base. The CDR3 is made up of 19 amino acids. The CDR3 DNA reads TGTGCCAGCAGTTTATCGATCTCCCGACAGGGATATTGGTCCTACGAGCAGTACTTC. Translating it yields CASSLSISRQGYWSYEQYF. The full variable domain, its missing parts supplied by reference TRBV28 and TRBJ2-7, is DVKVTQSSRYLVKRTGEKVFLECVQDMDHENMFWYRQDPGLGLRLIYFSYDVKMKEKGDIPEGYSVSREKKERFSLILESASTNQTSMYLCASSLSISRQGYWSYEQYFGPGTRLTVT.

The V gene is TRBV28, the J gene TRBJ1-4, with D unresolved. This CDR3 spans 15 amino acids. Germline values: CDR1 MDHEN, CDR2 SYDVKM. The V gene lost 3 bases and the J gene lost 0 bases, with 8 bases spanning the gap. Here the CDR3 DNA reads TGTGCCAGCAGTTTCTTCCCTGCAACTAATGAAAAACTGTTTTTT. Translating gives CASSFFPATNEKLFF.

This chain connects TRBV7-8 to TRBJ1-1, with D possibly being TRBD1 (5 bases). Germline loops: CDR1 SGHVS, CDR2 FQNEAQ. The CDR3 length is 15 residues. The ends were cut back, 6 bases at V and 10 bases at J, with 24 bases in the middle. The CDR3 nucleotides are TGTGCCAGCAGACTTAGCCTGGGGGACTCTGGAAGAGCTTTCTTT. Translation gives CASRLSLGDSGRAFF.

This clone was observed once. The chain employs TRBV7-2 and TRBJ1-4; weak D call: TRBD1 (5 bases). V shed 4 bases and J shed 3 bases, with 21 bases lying between them. Germline V gives CDR1 SGHTA, CDR2 FQGNSA. CDR3 length equals 18 residues. CDR3: CASSSGGRGRESNEKLFF. The CDR3 nucleotides are TGTGCCAGCAGCTCCGGGGGGAGGGGAAGGGAGTCTAATGAAAAACTGTTTTTT.

This sequence joins TRBV27 and TRBJ1-1; the D gene is possibly TRBD1 (6 bases). Germline CDR1 reads MNHEY; CDR2 reads SMNVEV (reference sequence). This CDR3 has 16 amino acids. Trimming cost V 5 bases and J 3 bases, with 19 bases left between them. CDR3 region: CASSPWGGRAYTEAFF. Written as DNA, the CDR3 is TGTGCCAGCAGTCCATGGGGGGGCAGGGCGTACACTGAAGCTTTCTTT.

The CDR3 DNA follows: TGCAGCGTTGAAACCAGCGGTTCGGATACGCAGTATTTT. It is translated as CSVETSGSDTQYF. J is TRBJ2-3 and V is TRBV29-1, with D tentatively TRBD2 (5 bases). CDR3 length equals 13 residues. The germline V and J ends were trimmed by 2 bases and 6 bases, with 12 bases remaining between them. The germline gives CDR1 SQVTM, CDR2 ANQGSEA.

This chain connects TRBV7-2 to TRBJ1-2; D is possibly TRBD1 (6 bases). V was clipped by 5 bases and J by 8 bases, with 15 bases between them. CDR3 length: 13 residues. Per the germline V gene, CDR1 is SGHTA and CDR2 is FQGNSA. This CDR3 reads CASSRRDRSGYTF. CDR3 sequence (DNA): TGTGCCAGCAGCCGGAGAGACAGGTCCGGCTACACCTTC.

This clone was detected once. Other DNA sequences in the same sample also yield this CDR3. This chain uses TRBV18 with TRBJ2-5; TRBD2 might be the D (6 bases). Germline values: CDR1 KGHSH, CDR2 LQKENI. The CDR3 runs 13 residues. V shed 2 bases and J shed 2 bases, with 6 bases lying between them. The CDR3 protein is CASSPAGQETQYF. The CDR3 DNA reads as TGTGCCAGCTCACCAGCGGGGCAAGAGACCCAGTACTTC. Filled out from reference TRBV18 and TRBJ2-5, the complete variable domain reads NAGVMQNPRHLVRRRGQEARLRCSPMKGHSHVYWYRQLPEEGLKFMVYLQKENIIDESGMPKERFSAEFPKEGPSILRIQQVVRGDSAAYFCASSPAGQETQYFGPGTRLLVL.

The gene calls are TRBV6-1 and TRBJ2-7; weak D call: TRBD1 (6 bases). The germline V gene has CDR1 MNHNS and CDR2 SASEGT. V shed 8 bases and J shed 2 bases, with 13 bases lying between them. The CDR3 extends over 13 amino acids. The CDR3 bases are TGTGCCAGCCGGGACATTTTTGCCTACGAGCAGTACTTC. It yields the protein CASRDIFAYEQYF.

V is TRBV28 and J is TRBJ2-7; D is possibly TRBD2 (7 bases). V dropped 8 bases and J dropped 4 bases, with 21 bases sitting between them. The CDR3 loop spans 15 amino acids. Germline V lookup: CDR1 MDHEN, CDR2 SYDVKM. CDR3 region: CASSYPGGGGYEQYF. The CDR3 DNA follows: TGTGCCAGCTCTTACCCGGGGGGAGGGGGATACGAGCAGTACTTC.

Worth noting for this clone: Other DNA sequences in this specimen translate into the identical CDR3. The chain links TRBV27 to TRBJ1-4; a weak D match, TRBD1 (5 bases). V lost 2 bases and J 1 base, leaving 11 bases between the germline ends. The CDR3 consists of 16 residues. Germline CDR1 reads MNHEY; CDR2 reads SMNVEV (reference sequence). CDR3 nucleotide sequence: TGTGCCAGCAGTTTAGGAAGGGGCAGAACTAATGAAAAACTGTTTTTT. Amino acid sequence: CASSLGRGRTNEKLFF.

A word on this clone: Different DNA sequences within this sample yield the same CDR3. This sequence joins TRBV7-2 and TRBJ2-2, with D unclear. Germline values: CDR1 SGHTA, CDR2 FQGNSA. The length of the CDR3 is 13 residues. Between the trimmed V and J ends, which lost 4 bases and 1 base, there was a span of 4 bases. CDR3 amino acids: CASSSKNTGELFF. The CDR3, as DNA: TGTGCCAGCAGCTCCAAGAACACCGGGGAGCTGTTTTTT.

The chain has TRBV27 and TRBJ2-5; TRBD2 matches 11 bases. The V segment lost 5 bases and the J segment 4 bases; nucleotides outside the gene matches: 6. The CDR3 has 15 residues. The germline V gene has CDR1 MNHEY and CDR2 SMNVEV (reference sequence). The CDR3 DNA reads as TGTGCCAGCAGTCCCCGGCTAGCGGGAGGAGAGACCCAGTACTTC. Translated: CASSPRLAGGETQYF.

Of note for this clone: Other nucleotide sequences from this sample produce the same CDR3. The chain has TRBV5-6 and TRBJ1-3; D ambiguous. This CDR3 contains 15 residues. CDR1 and CDR2 from the germline V gene are SGHDT and YYEEEE. The germline V and J ends were trimmed by 3 bases and 0 bases, with 10 bases remaining between them. The CDR3 DNA reads TGTGCCAGCAGCTCTGGGCAGTCCTCTGGAAACACCATATATTTT. This encodes CASSSGQSSGNTIYF.

This chain links TRBV27 with TRBJ2-7; 13 bases line up with TRBD2. V was pared by 8 bases and J by 7 bases, with 5 bases of the junction left unmatched. The CDR3 runs to 13 residues. Germline CDR1 reads MNHEY; CDR2 reads SMNVEV (reference sequence). The CDR3 reads CASQGLAGREQYF. CDR3 DNA sequence: TGTGCCAGCCAGGGACTAGCGGGGAGAGAGCAGTACTTC.

The rearrangement joins TRBV5-3 to TRBJ2-7, with 14 bases lining up with TRBD2. TRBV5-3 is flagged as an ORF with uncertain function. CDR3 length equals 17 residues. V shed 0 bases, J shed 3 bases, and the junction held 5 bases outside the gene matches. The CDR3, as DNA: TGTGCCAGAAGCTTGGGTCTCGGGACTAGCGGGAGCTACGAGCAGTACTTC. Protein sequence: CARSLGLGTSGSYEQYF.

CDR3 loop: CASSRRDRSTDTQYF. The DNA for the CDR3 is TGCGCCAGCAGCCGCCGGGACAGAAGCACAGATACGCAGTATTTT. This chain uses TRBV4-1 with TRBJ2-3; 7 bases map to TRBD1. Trimming at V came to 4 bases and at J to 0 bases, leaving 4 bases not matched to a gene. The germline V gene encodes CDR1 MGHRA and CDR2 YSYEKL. The CDR3 totals 15 residues.

V gene TRBV6-5 combines with J gene TRBJ2-5; D is undetermined. V was trimmed by 0 bases and J by 1 base, leaving 9 bases between them. The CDR3 is made up of 15 amino acids. Germline V gene data show CDR1 as MNHEY and CDR2 as SVGAGI. The chain's CDR3 is CASSYSPGAQETQYF. CDR3 nucleotide sequence: TGTGCCAGCAGTTACTCCCCCGGAGCCCAAGAGACCCAGTACTTC.

The rearrangement uses TRBV11-2 and TRBJ1-6; D perhaps matches TRBD1 (5 bases). V was shortened by 5 bases and J by 9 bases, with 17 bases between the two germline ends. Germline assignment: CDR1 SGHAT and CDR2 FQNNGV. This CDR3 region has 15 residues. The CDR3 DNA reads TGTGCCAGCAGCCGTACAGGAGATAGGAGTTCACCCCTCCACTTT. Its protein is CASSRTGDRSSPLHF.

V and J are TRBV18 and TRBJ2-1; 7 bases are a match to TRBD1. V gave up 3 bases and J gave up 2 bases; unmatched junction bases: 4. The CDR3 is 15 amino acids. The germline V gene has CDR1 KGHSH and CDR2 LQKENI. CDR3 nucleotides: TGTGCCAGCTCACCCGGGACAGCGGCCTACAATGAGCAGTTCTTC. Encoded protein: CASSPGTAAYNEQFF.

The rearrangement uses TRBV15 and TRBJ2-1; 13 bases are a match to TRBD2. Germline V gene sequence: CDR1 LNHNV, CDR2 YYDKDF (reference sequence). The CDR3 extends over 16 amino acids. V shed 1 base, J shed 7 bases, and the junction held 4 bases outside the gene matches. CDR3 loop: CATSRVLAGGPNEQFF. DNA for the CDR3: TGTGCCACCAGCAGAGTACTAGCGGGAGGGCCGAATGAGCAGTTCTTC.

This chain connects TRBV4-2 to TRBJ2-5; TRBD2 matches 11 bases. Germline lookup yields CDR1 LGHNA and CDR2 YNFKEQ. J lost 5 bases, V lost 0 bases, and 2 bases had no gene match. The CDR3 spans 15 residues. The CDR3 coding sequence is TGTGCCAGCAGCCAAGAACTAGCGGGAGAGGAGACCCAGTACTTC. This translates into CASSQELAGEETQYF.

This clone has only one observation. Different DNA sequences within this sample yield the same CDR3. V and J are TRBV5-1 and TRBJ1-1; D is perhaps TRBD1 (5 bases). Trimming removed 1 base at V and 5 bases at J, with 9 bases between. The CDR3 has 13 residues. Germline V CDR1 and CDR2: SGHRS, YFSETQ. CDR3 DNA sequence: TGCGCCAGCAGCTTGCGTGGGGGAACTGAAGCTTTCTTT. Translating it yields CASSLRGGTEAFF. The full variable domain, rest sourced from reference TRBV5-1 and TRBJ1-1, is KAGVTQTPRYLIKTRGQQVTLSCSPISGHRSVSWYQQTPGQGLQFLFEYFSETQRNKGNFPGRFSGRQFSNSRSEMNVSTLELGDSALYLCASSLRGGTEAFFGQGTRLTVV.

The gene calls are TRBV11-2 and TRBJ2-5; no firm D call. V was shortened by 3 bases and J by 7 bases, with 12 bases between the two germline ends. Per the germline V gene, CDR1 is SGHAT and CDR2 is FQNNGV. The CDR3 sequence is 13 residues long. Here the CDR3 DNA reads TGTGCCAGCAGCTTTGCTCTCGACGGGACCCAGTACTTC. Protein sequence: CASSFALDGTQYF.

This chain connects TRBV2 to TRBJ2-3, with 7 bases lining up with TRBD2. Germline V CDR1 and CDR2: SNHLY, FYNNEI. The CDR3 is 14 residues long. V was clipped by 6 bases and J by 0 bases; unmatched bases: 3. The CDR3, as DNA: TGTGCCAGCAGGGGGGGGGTTAGCACAGATACGCAGTATTTT. Protein sequence: CASRGGVSTDTQYF. Filled out from reference TRBV2 and TRBJ2-3, the complete variable domain reads EPEVTQTPSHQVTQMGQEVILRCVPISNHLYFYWYRQILGQKVEFLVSFYNNEISEKSEIFDDQFSVERPDGSNFTLKIRSTKLEDSAMYFCASRGGVSTDTQYFGPGTRLTVL.